The 32 T cell receptor beta chains presented below share a single source sample, sequenced in a study of blood T cell repertoires in COVID-19. Libraries were prepared by immunoSEQ multiplex PCR; TCRdb keeps only in-frame clonotypes and omits some of them. Among 24,000 or so clones listed, 88% were seen once. Material for sequencing was peripheral blood. The receptor source for this set is a man aged 65 to 79 in a cohort sampled during active COVID-19.

The V gene is TRBV6-5, the J gene TRBJ1-2, with 7 nucleotides matching TRBD1. The CDR3 is made up of 13 amino acids. Germline V gene sequence: CDR1 MNHEY, CDR2 SVGAGI. The junction had 4 bases not matched to a gene; V was cut back by 6 bases and J by 3 bases. The CDR3 is CASRATGDYGYTF. The CDR3 DNA reads as TGTGCCAGCAGAGCTACAGGGGACTATGGCTACACCTTC.

The chain has TRBV12-3 or TRBV12-4 and TRBJ2-7; D is uncertain. Trimming took 6 bases from V and 6 from J, leaving 12 bases between them. CDR3 size: 12 residues. The CDR3 reads CASSPRSGEQYF. The CDR3 DNA is TGTGCCAGCAGCCCCCGGTCGGGCGAGCAGTACTTC.

V and J are TRBV19 and TRBJ2-3, with 9 bases that match TRBD1. The CDR3 runs 16 residues. Germline trimming cut 5 bases from V and 3 bases from J; bases unmatched to any gene: 9. The germline V gene has CDR1 LNHDA and CDR2 SQIVND (reference sequence). The DNA of the CDR3 is TGTGCCAGTAGTTCAACCGGGACAGGGATTACAGATACGCAGTATTTT. Protein: CASSSTGTGITDTQYF.

The chain combines TRBV3-1 (or the pseudogene TRBV3-2) with TRBJ2-2; 7 nucleotides agree with TRBD1. The trim removed 4 bases at V and 4 bases at J, leaving 9 bases unmatched. The CDR3 loop spans 16 amino acids. The germline V gene has CDR1 LGHDT and CDR2 YNNKEL (reference sequence). Here the CDR3 reads CASSRRTGVSTGELFF. CDR3 nucleotide sequence: TGTGCCAGCAGCCGTCGGACAGGAGTTAGCACCGGGGAGCTGTTTTTT.

This clone was counted a few times. The V gene is TRBV6-2 or TRBV6-3, the J gene TRBJ1-1; no reliable D call. The germline gives CDR1 MNHEY, CDR2 SVGEGT. The CDR3 sequence is 18 residues long. V lost 2 bases and J 1 base, leaving 20 bases between the germline ends. CDR3 bases: TGTGCCAGCAGTTACGGCCGCCGGGTACTAAATAGGAACACTGAAGCTTTCTTT. This encodes CASSYGRRVLNRNTEAFF.

The rearrangement uses TRBV6-2 or TRBV6-3 and TRBJ1-1, with a weak D call TRBD1 (5 bases). V was cut by 5 bases and J by 0 bases, with 7 bases left in between. This CDR3 is 13 amino acids long. The germline V gene has CDR1 MNHEY and CDR2 SVGEGT. For the CDR3, the DNA is TGTGCCAGCAGTGCACAGGTGAACACTGAAGCTTTCTTT. It codes for CASSAQVNTEAFF.

Points on this clone: One junction end disagrees with the germline gene, perhaps due to a read error. The V and J genes are TRBV7-7 and TRBJ2-1, with a possible D match to TRBD2 (5 bases). The length of the CDR3 is 16 residues. Germline V gene lookup returns CDR1 SSHAT and CDR2 FNYEAQ (reference sequence). The CDR3 DNA is TGTGCTAGCAGCTTATCCGAAGGACTCTCTTACAATGAGCAGTTCTTC. The encoded protein is CASSLSEGLSYNEQFF.

The chain recombines TRBV7-7 with TRBJ2-5; a possible D gene is TRBD2 (7 bases). Germline V gives CDR1 SSHAT, CDR2 FNYEAQ (reference sequence). The length of the CDR3 is 16 residues. The CDR3 protein is CASGRGGPKAQETQYF. The DNA for the CDR3 is TGTGCTAGCGGTAGGGGGGGTCCAAAGGCACAAGAGACCCAGTACTTC.

The chain employs TRBV11-3 and TRBJ2-2; 10 bases agree with TRBD1. Germline assignment: CDR1 SGHNT and CDR2 YENEEA. J was trimmed by 6 bases and V by 5 bases; bases with no gene match: 12. This CDR3 is 17 amino acids long. The CDR3 bases are TGTGCCAGCAGCAGCCAGGACAGGGGGGTTGCAGCCGGGGAGCTGTTTTTT. Translating it yields CASSSQDRGVAAGELFF.

The chain couples TRBV11-2 to TRBJ2-7; TRBD1 might be the D (5 bases). CDR1 SGHAT and CDR2 FQNNGV come from the germline V gene. Trimming left V 2 bases short and J 3 bases short, with 8 bases between. The CDR3 has 13 residues. The CDR3 protein is CASSLRQIYEQYF. CDR3 sequence (DNA): TGTGCCAGCAGCTTACGACAGATCTACGAGCAGTACTTC.

The gene calls are TRBV7-9 and TRBJ1-4, with D possibly TRBD1 on 5 matching bases. V lost 5 bases, J lost 8 bases, and 15 bases lay in between. Germline lookup yields CDR1 SEHNR and CDR2 FQNEAQ (reference sequence). The CDR3 length is 14 residues. The CDR3 region is CASSLGTGYEKLFF. CDR3 DNA sequence: TGTGCCAGCAGCCTCGGGACTGGATACGAAAAACTGTTTTTT.

This chain links TRBV3-1 (or the pseudogene TRBV3-2) with TRBJ2-1, with TRBD1 matching 7 bases. This CDR3 has 14 residues. Germline V gene data show CDR1 as LGHDT and CDR2 as YNNKEL (reference sequence). V lost 4 bases and J lost 10; bases outside the gene matches: 10. CDR3 DNA: TGTGCCAGCAGCCCTAACGGACAGGCAGGGGAGCAGTTCTTC. It codes for CASSPNGQAGEQFF.

The chain combines TRBV11-2 with TRBJ2-3; 10 positions match TRBD1. CDR3 length equals 19 residues. V dropped 5 bases and J dropped 4; count of bases not matched to a gene: 18. Germline CDR1 reads SGHAT; CDR2 reads FQNNGV. In DNA, the CDR3 is TGTGCCAGCAGCCCTACCCGTTCGCGGCGGACAGGGGGAGCAGATACGCAGTATTTT. This codes for CASSPTRSRRTGGADTQYF.

The J gene is TRBJ2-5, the V gene TRBV5-1; D is undetermined. V lost 1 base and J 4 bases, leaving 5 bases between the germline ends. Germline V gives CDR1 SGHRS, CDR2 YFSETQ. The CDR3 sequence is 12 residues long. DNA for the CDR3: TGCGCCAGCAGCTTGTTCGGAGAGACCCAGTACTTC. This translates into CASSLFGETQYF.

The chain recombines TRBV11-2 with TRBJ2-5, with TRBD2 identical over 7 bases. Germline V gene lookup returns CDR1 SGHAT and CDR2 FQNNGV. CDR3 length equals 13 residues. Losses at the gene ends were 3 bases for V and 3 bases for J; bases not matched to a gene: 1. DNA of the CDR3: TGTGCCAGCAGCTTTGCGGGAGAAGAGACCCAGTACTTC. It is translated as CASSFAGEETQYF.

The chain joins TRBV18 to TRBJ2-3; D is unresolved. The CDR3 runs 14 residues. V dropped 0 bases and J dropped 1 base, with 5 bases sitting between them. Germline-derived CDR1 and CDR2 are KGHSH and LQKENI. This chain's CDR3 is CASSPPSGTDTQYF. Written as DNA, the CDR3 is TGTGCCAGCTCACCACCGTCAGGCACAGATACGCAGTATTTT.

The rearrangement joins TRBV14 to TRBJ2-1; 7 bases map to TRBD1. The germline V gene encodes CDR1 SGHDN and CDR2 FVKESK. J gave up 4 bases and V 2 bases, and 8 bases lay outside the gene matches. This CDR3 comprises 16 residues. In nucleotides, the CDR3 is TGTGCCAGCAGCCAAAAGGTCAGGGGGAGTTACAATGAGCAGTTCTTC. Translated, it gives CASSQKVRGSYNEQFF.

The J gene is TRBJ1-5, the V gene TRBV5-6; 10 nucleotides agree with TRBD1. In germline, CDR1 is SGHDT, CDR2 YYEEEE. The CDR3 is 16 amino acids. Germline trimming cut 4 bases from V and 6 bases from J; bases unmatched to any gene: 10. The CDR3 is CASSANDRGHSQPQHF. In DNA form, the CDR3 reads TGTGCCAGCAGCGCAAACGACAGGGGGCACAGTCAGCCCCAGCATTTT. The whole variable domain, remainder taken from reference TRBV5-6 and TRBJ1-5, is DAGVTQSPTHLIKTRGQQVTLRCSPKSGHDTVSWYQQALGQGPQFIFQYYEEEERQRGNFPDRFSGHQFPNYSSELNVNALLLGDSALYLCASSANDRGHSQPQHFGDGTRLSIL.

V is TRBV6-2 or TRBV6-3 and J is TRBJ1-5; 8 positions agree with TRBD1. This CDR3 spans 15 amino acids. CDR1 and CDR2 (germline): MNHEY, SVGEGT. J lost 4 bases, V lost 5 bases, and 7 bases had no gene match. CDR3 sequence reads: CASSTPGGTNQPQHF. CDR3 DNA: TGTGCCAGCAGTACCCCAGGGGGCACGAATCAGCCCCAGCATTTT.

The chain joins TRBV5-1 to TRBJ1-5; D gene unclear. Between the trimmed V and J ends, which lost 4 bases and 7 bases, there was a span of 18 bases. Germline CDR1 reads SGHRS; CDR2 reads YFSETQ. The CDR3 runs to 15 residues. The CDR3 sequence: CASSPGEGRVQPQHF. The CDR3 nucleotides read TGCGCCAGCAGCCCCGGTGAGGGAAGGGTACAGCCCCAGCATTTT.

The chain carries TRBV6-5 and TRBJ1-1; D remains unclear. Germline V lookup: CDR1 MNHEY, CDR2 SVGAGI. Trimming removed 10 bases at V and 0 bases at J, with 12 bases between. The CDR3 has 13 amino acids. This CDR3 is CAMGAVLNTEAFF. CDR3 nucleotide sequence: TGTGCCATGGGAGCGGTTTTGAACACTGAAGCTTTCTTT.

V usage is TRBV4-2 and J usage is TRBJ2-1, with D possibly being TRBD2 (6 bases). There are 14 residues in the CDR3. The germline gives CDR1 LGHNA, CDR2 YNFKEQ. V gave up 3 bases and J gave up 3 bases, with 9 bases separating them. The CDR3 DNA reads as TGTGCCAGCAGCCATGGGACTGGCTACAATGAGCAGTTCTTC. Its translation is CASSHGTGYNEQFF.

This rearrangement joins TRBV3-1 (or the pseudogene TRBV3-2) to TRBJ2-3; 9 nucleotides align to TRBD2. Germline values: CDR1 LGHDT, CDR2 YNNKEL (reference sequence). The CDR3 contains 16 residues. Unmatched junction bases numbered 5, after V lost 3 bases and J lost 1 base. For the CDR3, the DNA is TGTGCCAGCAGCCACTTTTCTAGCGGGGGCACAGATACGCAGTATTTT. Translated: CASSHFSSGGTDTQYF.

The chain combines TRBV19 with TRBJ1-2; 9 bases fit TRBD1. This CDR3 is 13 amino acids long. V lost 6 bases to trimming and J lost 3 bases; unmatched junction nucleotides: 2. Germline V gene sequence: CDR1 LNHDA, CDR2 SQIVND (reference sequence). CDR3 protein: CASSGQGYYGYTF. The CDR3 DNA reads TGTGCCAGTAGCGGACAGGGGTACTATGGCTACACCTTC.

The chain combines TRBV7-8 with TRBJ2-3; 9 bases match TRBD2. After removal of 0 bases from V and 1 base from J, the junction contained 11 bases not matched to a gene. Germline CDR1 is SGHVS and CDR2 is FQNEAQ. This CDR3 has 19 residues. Written as DNA, the CDR3 is TGTGCCAGCAGCTTAGCCCTCCTTGGCCCTAGCGGGGGCACAGATACGCAGTATTTT. Translating gives CASSLALLGPSGGTDTQYF.

This chain links TRBV24-1 with TRBJ2-1, with D possibly matching TRBD2 (6 bases). V gave up 4 bases and J gave up 2 bases, with 14 bases separating them. The V gene's germline CDR1 is KGHDR and CDR2 SFDVKD. The CDR3 loop spans 16 amino acids. CDR3 nucleotides: TGTGCCACCAGTGAGGGAGGCGGGACCACCTACAATGAGCAGTTCTTC. This gives the protein CATSEGGGTTYNEQFF.

This clone occurred a few times. The chain uses TRBV5-1 and TRBJ1-5, with D perhaps matching TRBD1 (6 bases). Germline V lookup: CDR1 SGHRS, CDR2 YFSETQ. V was trimmed by 5 bases and J by 1 base, leaving 13 bases between them. This CDR3 region has 15 residues. The CDR3 sequence: CASSPGEWSNQPQHF. For the CDR3, the DNA is TGCGCCAGCAGTCCAGGGGAGTGGAGCAATCAGCCCCAGCATTTT.

The chain joins TRBV14 to TRBJ1-6; D gene unclear. The germline CDR1 and CDR2 sequences are SGHDN and FVKESK. This CDR3 contains 15 residues. V lost 1 base, J lost 13 bases, and 17 bases lay in between. In DNA form, the CDR3 reads TGTGCCAGCAGCCAAGGCCCGGGAAATTACTCCCCCCTCCACTTT. It codes for CASSQGPGNYSPLHF.

V usage is TRBV21-1 and J usage is TRBJ2-7; TRBD2 was called by the table and not checked on the DNA. TRBV21-1 is described as a pseudogene. CDR3 length: 14 amino acids. For the CDR3, the DNA is TGTGCCAGCAGCAAGGGGCTAGCGGGGGGGGAGCAGTACTTC. This sequence encodes CASSKGLAGGEQYF.

The chain is built from TRBV28 and TRBJ2-3, with 9 bases that match TRBD1. J gave up 8 bases and V 6 bases, and 18 bases lay outside the gene matches. CDR1 and CDR2 from the germline V gene are MDHEN and SYDVKM. The CDR3 consists of 17 residues. CDR3 amino acids: CASSRAGSGTGRRTQYF. In DNA, the CDR3 is TGTGCCAGCAGCCGAGCCGGATCAGGGACAGGGCGACGTACGCAGTATTTT.

The chain joins TRBV6-2 or TRBV6-3 to TRBJ2-1; 12 positions match TRBD2. The germline V gene has CDR1 MNHEY and CDR2 SVGEGT. The CDR3 is 16 residues long. V trimming: 5 bases; J trimming: 2 bases; junction bases outside the gene matches: 4. CDR3 coding DNA: TGTGCCAGCAGTATACTAGCGGGAGGCCCCTACAATGAGCAGTTCTTC. It translates to CASSILAGGPYNEQFF.

The J gene is TRBJ1-1, the V gene TRBV7-9; no clear D gene. Germline V gene lookup returns CDR1 SEHNR and CDR2 FQNEAQ (reference sequence). V lost 5 bases and J 5 bases, leaving 12 bases between the germline ends. This CDR3 spans 13 amino acids. For the CDR3, the DNA is TGTGCCAGCAGCGTACACCCAGGAACTGAAGCTTTCTTT. It specifies CASSVHPGTEAFF.